The source of this TCR beta chain is a study of vaccination effects on CD4 cells after COVID-19. Cells that had been cultured for 10 days were the source of isolated CD4+ T cells. Participants completed two doses of the BNT162b2 or mRNA-1273 vaccine. With respect to this clone: Antigen: not known.

This CDR3 region has 14 residues. The V gene's germline CDR1 is SGHRS and CDR2 YFSETQ. Germline trimming cut 10 bases from V and 2 bases from J; bases unmatched to any gene: 10. The data were produced by immunoSEQ multiplex PCR, yet TCRdb's version contains in-frame clones alone and is incomplete. There are about 73,000 clones in the sample; approximately 73% occur only once, and roughly 2.3% lies in the top ten. The receptor's source is a human donor who received a COVID-19 vaccine. The chain is built from TRBV5-1 and TRBJ1-2, with 8 bases matching TRBD1. This specimen was CD4+ T cells from PBMCs cultured without peptide, taken after COVID-19 vaccination. CDR3 sequence: CASGQGQPNYGYTF. The CDR3 DNA is TGCGCCTCTGGACAGGGACAACCCAACTATGGCTACACCTTC.